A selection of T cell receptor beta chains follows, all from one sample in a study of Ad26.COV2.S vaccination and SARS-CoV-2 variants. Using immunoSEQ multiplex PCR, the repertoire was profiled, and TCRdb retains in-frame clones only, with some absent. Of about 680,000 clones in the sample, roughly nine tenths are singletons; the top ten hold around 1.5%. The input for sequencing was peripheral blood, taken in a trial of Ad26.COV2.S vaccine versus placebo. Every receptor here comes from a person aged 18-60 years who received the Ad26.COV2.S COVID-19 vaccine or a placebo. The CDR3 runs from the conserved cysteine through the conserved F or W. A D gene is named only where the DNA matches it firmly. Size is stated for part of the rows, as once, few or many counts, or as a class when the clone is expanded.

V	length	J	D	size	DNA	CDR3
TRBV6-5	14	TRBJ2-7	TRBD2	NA	TGTGCCAGCAGCCTAGCGGGGGGAACCTACGAGCAGTACTTC	CASSLAGGTYEQYF
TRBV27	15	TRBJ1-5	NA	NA	TGTGCCAGCAGTGTCTTCTCAGGGAGGGGTCAGCCCCAGCATTTT	CASSVFSGRGQPQHF
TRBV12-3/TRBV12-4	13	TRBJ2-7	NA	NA	TGTGCCAGCAGTTACCTAAGGGGAGGAGAGCAGTACTTC	CASSYLRGGEQYF
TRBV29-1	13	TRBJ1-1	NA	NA	TGCAGCGTTGAGAGTATGGTCTACACTGAAGCTTTCTTT	CSVESMVYTEAFF
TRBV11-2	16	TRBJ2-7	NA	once	TGTGCCAGCAGCTTAGTGGGGGGCACTATACCCTACGAGCAGTACTTC	CASSLVGGTIPYEQYF
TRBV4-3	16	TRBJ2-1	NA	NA	TGCGCCAGCAGCCATGACCATGAGGGAATCCCGAATGAGCAGTTCTTC	CASSHDHEGIPNEQFF
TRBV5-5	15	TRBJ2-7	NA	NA	TGTGCCAGCAGCTTGGAGTCAGGGAGGCCCTACGAGCAGTACTTC	CASSLESGRPYEQYF
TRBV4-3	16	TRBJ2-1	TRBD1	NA	TGCGCCAGCAGCCAAGATGGAACAGGGGGAAACAATGAGCAGTTCTTC	CASSQDGTGGNNEQFF
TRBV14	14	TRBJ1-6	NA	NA	TGTGCCAGCAGCCAGAATACAGGGAATTCACCCCTCCACTTT	CASSQNTGNSPLHF
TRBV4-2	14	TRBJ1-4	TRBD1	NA	TGTGCCAGCAGCCCAAGACAGGGTTTGGAAAAACTGTTTTTT	CASSPRQGLEKLFF
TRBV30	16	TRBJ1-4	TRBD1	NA	TGTGCCTGGAGTACTAAACGGACAGGGAGAAATGAAAAACTGTTTTTT	CAWSTKRTGRNEKLFF
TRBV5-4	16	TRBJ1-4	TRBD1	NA	TGTGCCAGCAGCCTAAATACAGGGGGCTGGGATGAAAAACTGTTTTTT	CASSLNTGGWDEKLFF
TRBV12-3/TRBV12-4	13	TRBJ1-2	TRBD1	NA	TGTGCCAGCACCCCGGGACAGACCTATGGCTACACCTTC	CASTPGQTYGYTF
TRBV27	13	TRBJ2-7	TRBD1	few	TGTGCCAGCAGCCGGGACAGGGCCTACGAGCAGTACTTC	CASSRDRAYEQYF
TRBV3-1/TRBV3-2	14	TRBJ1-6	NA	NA	TGTGCCAGCAGACCGGGAGCAATTAATTCACCCCTCCACTTT	CASRPGAINSPLHF
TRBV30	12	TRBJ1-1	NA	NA	TGTGCCTGGGCCCCTGGCGGAAGGGAAGCTTTCTTT	CAWAPGGREAFF
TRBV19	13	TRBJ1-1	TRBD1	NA	TGTGCCAGTAGTATCGACAGGGACACTGAAGCTTTCTTT	CASSIDRDTEAFF
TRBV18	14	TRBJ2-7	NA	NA	TGTGCCAGCTCACCGGATAGGGCCTCCTACGAGCAGTACTTC	CASSPDRASYEQYF
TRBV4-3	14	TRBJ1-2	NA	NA	TGCGCCAGCAGCGAAATAGGATGGGGGGCTGGCTACACCTTC	CASSEIGWGAGYTF
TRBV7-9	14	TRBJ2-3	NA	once	TGTGCCAGCAGCTTAGGTCAGAGCACAGATACGCAGTATTTT	CASSLGQSTDTQYF
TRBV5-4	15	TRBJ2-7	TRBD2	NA	TGTGCCAGCAGGCGCTTTACGGGAGGAACCTACGAGCAGTACTTC	CASRRFTGGTYEQYF
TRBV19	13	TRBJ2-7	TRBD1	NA	TGTGCCAGTAGTCCGTCACAGGGGCGGGAGCAGTACTTC	CASSPSQGREQYF
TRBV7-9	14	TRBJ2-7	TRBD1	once	TGTGCCAGCAGCCCCCGGGACAGGGATTACGAGCAGTACTTC	CASSPRDRDYEQYF
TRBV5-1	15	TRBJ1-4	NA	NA	TGCGCCAGCAGCCTCGGGGGGTTAACTAATGAAAAACTGTTTTTT	CASSLGGLTNEKLFF
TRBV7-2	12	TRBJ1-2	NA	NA	TGTGCCAGCAGCGAGAGAGTCTTTGGCTACACCTTC	CASSERVFGYTF
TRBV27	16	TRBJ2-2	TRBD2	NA	TGTGCCAGCCGACTAGCGGGAGGAACGGTGCCCGGGGAGCTGTTTTTT	CASRLAGGTVPGELFF
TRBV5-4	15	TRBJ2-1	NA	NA	TGTGCCAGCAGCTTGGACCTAAGCTCCTACAATGAGCAGTTCTTC	CASSLDLSSYNEQFF
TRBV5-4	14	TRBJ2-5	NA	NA	TGTGCCAGCAGCCTGGGGGAGACCCAAGAGACCCAGTACTTC	CASSLGETQETQYF
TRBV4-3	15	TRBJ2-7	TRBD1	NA	TGCGCCAGCAGCCACTCCGGGACAGGGGGTTACGAGCAGTACTTC	CASSHSGTGGYEQYF
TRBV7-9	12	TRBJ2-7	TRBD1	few	TGTGCCAGCAGCGCCGACAGGGACCTCCAGTACTTC	CASSADRDLQYF
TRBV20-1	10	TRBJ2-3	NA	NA	TGCAGTGCCGGAACAGATACGCAGTATTTT	CSAGTDTQYF
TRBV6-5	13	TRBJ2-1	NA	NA	TGTGCCAGCAGTACCTCTTCCGGGGGAGAGCAGTTCTTC	CASSTSSGGEQFF
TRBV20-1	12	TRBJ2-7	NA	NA	TGCAGTGCTAGTCTAGGCTCCTACGAGCAGTACTTC	CSASLGSYEQYF
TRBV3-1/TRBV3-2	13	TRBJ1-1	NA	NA	TGTGCCAGCAGCCAAACGGGGCTCCCTGAAGCTTTCTTT	CASSQTGLPEAFF
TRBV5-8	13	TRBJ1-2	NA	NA	TGTGCCAGCAGCTTAAGCGCAGTCGGGGGCTACACCTTC	CASSLSAVGGYTF
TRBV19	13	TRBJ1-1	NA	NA	TGTGCCAGTAATAACAGGGCGGGTACTGAAGCTTTCTTT	CASNNRAGTEAFF
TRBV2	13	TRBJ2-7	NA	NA	TGTGCCAGCAGTGAATACAGACATTGGGAGCAGTACTTC	CASSEYRHWEQYF
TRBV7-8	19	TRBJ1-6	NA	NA	TGTGCCAGTACCCTTTTTGGTGGTGGGGTCCTCCCCTATAATTCACCCCTCCACTTT	CASTLFGGGVLPYNSPLHF
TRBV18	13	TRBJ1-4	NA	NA	TGTGCCAGCTCCCCGACAACTAATGAAAAACTGTTTTTT	CASSPTTNEKLFF
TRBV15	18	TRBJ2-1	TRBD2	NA	TGTGCCACCAGCAGCCTCGGACTAGCGGGAACGGCCTACAATGAGCAGTTCTTC	CATSSLGLAGTAYNEQFF
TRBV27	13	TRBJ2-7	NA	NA	TGTGCCAGCATGGGAAGGGGGTCCTACGAGCAGTACTTC	CASMGRGSYEQYF
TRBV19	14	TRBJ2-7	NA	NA	TGTGCCAGTAGTCCCCCGGGAGTAAAGGACGAGCAGTACTTC	CASSPPGVKDEQYF
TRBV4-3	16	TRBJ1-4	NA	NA	TGCGCCAGCAGCCAAGGAGTGGGGTGGGTAAGGGAAAAACTGTTTTTT	CASSQGVGWVREKLFF
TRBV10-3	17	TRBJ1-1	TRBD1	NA	TGTGCCATCAGCATACAGGGGACGCAAGGATGGAACACTGAAGCTTTCTTT	CAISIQGTQGWNTEAFF
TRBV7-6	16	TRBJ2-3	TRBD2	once	TGTGCCAGCAGCTTAGTTCCAGCGGGAGGGTCAGATACGCAGTATTTT	CASSLVPAGGSDTQYF
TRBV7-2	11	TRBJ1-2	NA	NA	TGTGCCAGCAGCTTAGACCGGGCGGTCACCTTC	CASSLDRAVTF
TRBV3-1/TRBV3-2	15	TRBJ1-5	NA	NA	TGTGCCAGCAGCCAAGGATCAGGCTACAATCAGCCCCAGCATTTT	CASSQGSGYNQPQHF
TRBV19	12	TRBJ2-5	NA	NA	TGTGCCAGTACGGGGGAGAGGAAGACCCAGTACTTC	CASTGERKTQYF
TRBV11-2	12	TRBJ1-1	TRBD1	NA	TGTGCCAGCAGCCCTCGGGACAGCGAAGCTTTCTTT	CASSPRDSEAFF
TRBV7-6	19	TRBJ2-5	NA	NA	TGTGCCAGCAGCCCCAACTCGAGGGCGACTAGAAGAGACCAAGAGACCCAGTACTTC	CASSPNSRATRRDQETQYF
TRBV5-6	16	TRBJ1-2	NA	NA	TGTGCCAGCAGTCCCGAGAACGGGGAGTTTTTTTATGGCTACACCTTC	CASSPENGEFFYGYTF
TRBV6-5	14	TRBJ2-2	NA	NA	TGTGCCAGCATCCAGACAGGGAACACCGGGGAGCTGTTTTTT	CASIQTGNTGELFF
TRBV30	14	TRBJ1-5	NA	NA	TGTGCCTGGAGCTCTTCAGAGGTGGGTCAGCCCCAGCATTTT	CAWSSSEVGQPQHF
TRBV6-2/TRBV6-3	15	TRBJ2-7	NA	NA	TGTGCCAGCAGTTACGGCTCGGACACCTTCTACGAGCAGTACTTC	CASSYGSDTFYEQYF
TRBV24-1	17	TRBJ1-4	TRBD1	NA	TGTGCCACCAGTGATGCCGGGACAGGAGAAGATAATGAAAAACTGTTTTTT	CATSDAGTGEDNEKLFF